This TCR beta chain was documented in a study of T-cell memory formation after mild COVID-19. Overall study context: TCR clusters were largely donor specific.

CDR1 and CDR2 from the germline V gene are MNHEY and SVGEGT. The V and J ends lost 7 bases and 0 bases respectively, with 13 bases between them. The CDR3 consists of 14 residues. Study-wide findings and caveats: The finding that pre-infection memory included some responding clones suggested that cross-reactive memory joined.

In its sample, this clonotype was seen a few times. Its specificity is unknown. TCRdb re-analysed the 5' RACE reads in MiXCR, keeping a single row per CDR3 protein. Among around 500,000 distinct CDR3 sequences, around a sixth were seen once, and the ten largest hold approximately 13%. Sequencing was done on a sample of PBMCs or a T cell subset sorted from them (not recorded which). This chain uses TRBV6-2 or TRBV6-3 with TRBJ2-7; D possibly corresponds to TRBD1 (6 bases). This clonotype was sampled from an adult woman who had mild COVID-19 (a few samples of this study predate the infection). Cell type and time point are not known. The CDR3 sequence is CASTNRGGSYEQYF. In DNA form, the CDR3 reads TGTGCCAGCACCAACCGAGGGGGCTCCTACGAGCAGTACTTC.